These 18 T cell receptor beta chains share one sample of origin, sequenced in a study of cytomegalovirus exposure and HLA in healthy donors. PCR amplification relied on 60 Vbeta primers (plus 13 Jbeta primers). Profiled with immunoSEQ multiplex PCR; TCRdb holds only in-frame clones, not every one. The sample lists about 180,000 clones; 80% to 90% were seen once. Sequenced sample: PBMCs. The source of these receptors is a girl aged 2 to 10 in good health and CMV-seropositive.

This chain joins TRBV5-1 and TRBJ2-5; D remains ambiguous. The better agreement between TRBJ2-7 and the DNA end casts doubt on the J call. The CDR3 has 18 amino acids. Germline-derived CDR1 and CDR2 are SGHRS and YFSETQ. The DNA of the CDR3 is TGCGCCAGCAGCTTGGCCCGCTACACCTCGGGTCCCCTCTACGAGCAGTACTTC. The encoded protein is CASSLARYTSGPLYEQYF.

The genes are TRBV12-5 and TRBJ1-2, with 10 bases aligning to TRBD1. The V gene's germline CDR1 is LGHNT and CDR2 FRNRAP. Trimming removed 1 base from V and 6 bases from J; junction bases left unmatched: 5. The CDR3 runs 15 residues. CDR3 in DNA: TGTGCTAGTGGTTTGGAGGACAGGGGGGGTAATGGCTACACCTTC. Protein: CASGLEDRGGNGYTF.

This clone showed up just once. The chain employs TRBV6-1 and TRBJ1-4, with D perhaps TRBD1 (6 bases). Trimming removed 4 bases at V and 0 bases at J, with 12 bases between. The germline CDR1 and CDR2 sequences are MNHNS and SASEGT. The CDR3 extends over 16 amino acids. CDR3 coding DNA: TGTGCCAGCAGTGGAATTACAGGGTCAACTAATGAAAAACTGTTTTTT. Amino acid sequence: CASSGITGSTNEKLFF.

This rearrangement joins TRBV9 to TRBJ2-3; TRBD2 matches 10 bases. The CDR3 is 18 residues long. After removal of 4 bases from V and 2 bases from J, the junction contained 13 bases not matched to a gene. Germline V gene sequence: CDR1 SGDLS, CDR2 YYNGEE. CDR3: CASSRTLSGRDLTDTQYF. The CDR3 coding sequence is TGTGCCAGCAGCCGCACCCTAAGCGGGAGGGATCTCACAGATACGCAGTATTTT.

The sample holds a few counts of this clone. The J gene is TRBJ1-1, the V gene TRBV6-5; possibly TRBD1 for D (5 bases). CDR3 size: 13 residues. Germline V gene sequence: CDR1 MNHEY, CDR2 SVGAGI. The germline V and J ends were trimmed by 2 bases and 4 bases, with 8 bases remaining between them. The CDR3 is CASSYAGGTEAFF. CDR3 bases: TGTGCCAGCAGTTACGCGGGGGGCACTGAAGCTTTCTTT.

The sample holds a few counts of this clone. J is TRBJ2-7 and V is TRBV2; D is perhaps TRBD1 (6 bases). Germline assignment: CDR1 SNHLY and CDR2 FYNNEI. The V gene lost 6 bases and the J gene lost 4 bases, with 10 bases spanning the gap. The CDR3 length is 12 residues. The CDR3 spells CASSLDSYEQYF. CDR3 sequence (DNA): TGTGCCAGCAGCTTGGACAGTTACGAGCAGTACTTC.

The V call is TRBV19, the J call TRBJ2-2; D remains ambiguous. Germline CDR1 reads LNHDA; CDR2 reads SQIVND (reference sequence). The CDR3 covers 13 residues. The V end lost 2 bases, the J end lost 6 bases, and 7 bases lay between the germline ends. The CDR3 DNA is TGTGCCAGTAGTATACAGGCCCCCGGGGAGCTGTTTTTT. Translated, it gives CASSIQAPGELFF.

The rearrangement links TRBV18 to TRBJ2-2; D is possibly TRBD1 (6 bases). V was cut by 2 bases and J by 4 bases, with 8 bases left in between. Germline V lookup: CDR1 KGHSH, CDR2 LQKENI. The CDR3 is 14 residues long. CDR3 DNA sequence: TGTGCCAGCTCACCAAGACAGGTCACCGGGGAGCTGTTTTTT. Translating gives CASSPRQVTGELFF.

In this sample, this clone turned up once. J is TRBJ2-3 and V is TRBV4-1; 11 bases align to TRBD2. Germline V lookup: CDR1 MGHRA, CDR2 YSYEKL. This CDR3 contains 16 residues. V was pared by 3 bases and J by 1 base, with 3 bases of the junction left unmatched. The CDR3 here is CASSHKGLAGTDTQYF. The CDR3 region has the DNA TGCGCCAGCAGCCACAAGGGACTAGCGGGCACAGATACGCAGTATTTT.

V is TRBV28 and J is TRBJ1-2; TRBD1 aligns across 7 bases. The CDR3 is 13 amino acids. The germline V gene has CDR1 MDHEN and CDR2 SYDVKM. V lost 5 bases to trimming and J lost 8 bases; unmatched junction nucleotides: 8. CDR3 coding DNA: TGTGCCAGCAGTCCGACAGGGTTAGGGGGCTACACCTTC. Encoded protein: CASSPTGLGGYTF.

On this clone itself: The CDR3 carries no conserved terminal phenylalanine or tryptophan, so it likely arises from a read error. This chain's CDR3 is CASGLAENYGYTL. As DNA, the CDR3 is TGTGCTAGTGGTTTGGCGGAAAACTATGGCTACACCCTC. This sequence joins TRBV12-5 and TRBJ1-2; no firm D call. The CDR3 is 13 amino acids. Trimming removed 1 base at V and 2 bases at J, with 5 bases between. Per germline, CDR1 LGHNT and CDR2 FRNRAP.

The chain couples TRBV4-1 to TRBJ2-1; 7 nucleotides match TRBD1. The germline gives CDR1 MGHRA, CDR2 YSYEKL. V lost 4 bases and J lost 6; bases outside the gene matches: 9. The CDR3 loop spans 15 amino acids. This CDR3 is CASSRLGQRINEQFF. The DNA of the CDR3 is TGCGCCAGCAGCCGCTTGGGACAGCGTATCAATGAGCAGTTCTTC.

The chain has TRBV11-2 and TRBJ2-7, with 10 nucleotides matching TRBD2. The trim removed 5 bases at V and 6 bases at J, leaving 16 bases unmatched. CDR3 length: 17 residues. The germline gives CDR1 SGHAT, CDR2 FQNNGV. The CDR3 loop is CASSPQGLAGVRGEQYF. CDR3 nucleotide sequence: TGTGCCAGCAGCCCCCAGGGGCTAGCGGGAGTACGCGGCGAGCAGTACTTC.

The chain carries TRBV4-1 and TRBJ2-2, with 10 bases identical to TRBD1. J lost 0 bases, V lost 0 bases, and 10 bases had no gene match. The CDR3 consists of 20 residues. Germline CDR1 MGHRA, CDR2 YSYEKL. Written as DNA, the CDR3 is TGCGCCAGCAGCCAAGACCGGGACAGGGGCGTAAGGGCGAACACCGGGGAGCTGTTTTTT. Residues: CASSQDRDRGVRANTGELFF.

The rearrangement links TRBV4-1 to TRBJ2-2; 7 nucleotides line up with TRBD1. The trim removed 2 bases at V and 6 bases at J, leaving 6 bases unmatched. Germline V gene lookup returns CDR1 MGHRA and CDR2 YSYEKL. The CDR3 extends over 15 amino acids. CDR3 sequence reads: CASSQPNRGSGELFF. In DNA, the CDR3 is TGCGCCAGCAGCCAACCGAACAGGGGTTCCGGGGAGCTGTTTTTT.

With respect to this clone: The sample has other DNA sequences that encode this CDR3 too. The gene calls are TRBV30 and TRBJ2-1, with 8 nucleotides matching TRBD1. Trimming took 6 bases from V and 15 from J; bases not matched to a gene: 13. Germline-derived CDR1 and CDR2 are GTSNPN and SVGIG (reference sequence). The length of the CDR3 is 12 residues. The CDR3 here is CACQKRQGAAFF. DNA of the CDR3: TGTGCCTGCCAAAAACGGCAGGGGGCCGCGTTCTTC.

This rearrangement joins TRBV18 to TRBJ1-5; 7 positions agree with TRBD1. The length of the CDR3 is 13 residues. V was clipped by 6 bases and J by 6 bases; unmatched bases: 5. Germline V gene data show CDR1 as KGHSH and CDR2 as LQKENI. The CDR3 nucleotides read TGTGCCAGCTCGCAGGGGGAGATTCAGCCCCAGCATTTT. Protein: CASSQGEIQPQHF.

V and J are TRBV21-1 and TRBJ2-3; TRBD1 is the table's D call and was not checked against the DNA. TRBV21-1 is given as a pseudogene. The CDR3 spans 14 residues. DNA of the CDR3: TGTGCCAGCAGCAAAGCCAGGACAGCAGATACGCAGTATTTT. It codes for CASSKARTADTQYF.